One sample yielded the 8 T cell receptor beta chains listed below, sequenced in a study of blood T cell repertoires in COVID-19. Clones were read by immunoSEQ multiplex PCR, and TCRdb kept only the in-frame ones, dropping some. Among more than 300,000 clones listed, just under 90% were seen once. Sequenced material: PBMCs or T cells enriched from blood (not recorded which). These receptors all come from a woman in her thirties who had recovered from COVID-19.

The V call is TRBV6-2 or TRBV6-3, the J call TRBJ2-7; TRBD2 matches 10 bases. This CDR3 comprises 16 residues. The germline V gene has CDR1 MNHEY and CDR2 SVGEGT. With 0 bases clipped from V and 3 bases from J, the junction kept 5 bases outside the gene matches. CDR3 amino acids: CASSYSTSGGDYEQYF. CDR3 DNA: TGTGCCAGCAGTTACTCAACCAGCGGGGGGGACTACGAGCAGTACTTC.

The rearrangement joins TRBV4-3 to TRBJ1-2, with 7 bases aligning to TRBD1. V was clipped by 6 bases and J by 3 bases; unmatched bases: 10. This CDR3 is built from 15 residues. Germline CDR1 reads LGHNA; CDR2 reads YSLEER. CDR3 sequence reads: CASSYRDRKHYGYTF. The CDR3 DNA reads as TGCGCCAGCAGTTACCGGGACAGAAAACACTATGGCTACACCTTC.

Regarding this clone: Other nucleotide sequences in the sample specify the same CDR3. CDR3 in amino acids: CAWSVQDNQPQHF. The CDR3 DNA sequence: TGTGCCTGGAGTGTACAGGACAATCAGCCCCAGCATTTT. The chain employs TRBV30 and TRBJ1-5, with D tentatively TRBD1 (5 bases). CDR3 length: 13 amino acids. Germline V gene data show CDR1 as GTSNPN and CDR2 as SVGIG (reference sequence). Trimming shortened V by 0 bases and J by 3 bases, and 6 bases separated the two germline ends.

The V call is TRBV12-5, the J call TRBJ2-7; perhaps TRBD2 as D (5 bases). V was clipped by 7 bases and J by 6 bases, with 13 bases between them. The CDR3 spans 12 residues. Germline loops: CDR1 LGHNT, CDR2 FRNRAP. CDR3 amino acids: CASALSGTEQYF. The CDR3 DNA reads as TGTGCTAGTGCGTTGTCGGGAACCGAGCAGTACTTC. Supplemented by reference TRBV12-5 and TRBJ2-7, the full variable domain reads DARVTQTPRHKVTEMGQEVTMRCQPILGHNTVFWYRQTMMQGLELLAYFRNRAPLDDSGMPKDRFSAEMPDATLATLKIQPSEPRDSAVYFCASALSGTEQYFGPGTRLTVT.

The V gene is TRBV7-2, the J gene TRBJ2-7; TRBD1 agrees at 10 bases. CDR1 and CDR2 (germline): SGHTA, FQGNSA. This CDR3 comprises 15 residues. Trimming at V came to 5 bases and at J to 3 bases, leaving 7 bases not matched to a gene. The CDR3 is CASSRGQGYFYEQYF. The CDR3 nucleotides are TGTGCCAGCAGCAGGGGACAGGGGTATTTCTACGAGCAGTACTTC.

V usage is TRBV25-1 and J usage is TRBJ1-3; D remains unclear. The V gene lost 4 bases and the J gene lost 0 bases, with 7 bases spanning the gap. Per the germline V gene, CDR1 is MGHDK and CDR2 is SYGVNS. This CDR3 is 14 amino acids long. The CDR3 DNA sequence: TGTGCCAGCAGTGCGTCAGGCTCTGGAAACACCATATATTTT. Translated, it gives CASSASGSGNTIYF.

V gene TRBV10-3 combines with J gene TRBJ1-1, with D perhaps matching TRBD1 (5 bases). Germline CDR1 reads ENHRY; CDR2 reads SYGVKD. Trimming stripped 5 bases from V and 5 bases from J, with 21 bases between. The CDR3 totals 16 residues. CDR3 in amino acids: CAISPSGDLGGTEAFF. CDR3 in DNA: TGTGCCATCAGTCCCTCCGGGGACCTTGGAGGGACTGAAGCTTTCTTT.

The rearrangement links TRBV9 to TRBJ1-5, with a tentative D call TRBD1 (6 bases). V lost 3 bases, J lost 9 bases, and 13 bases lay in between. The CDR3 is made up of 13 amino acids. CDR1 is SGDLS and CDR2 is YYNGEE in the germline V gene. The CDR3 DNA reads TGTGCCAGCAGCGGGGGGGGCCAGGGGCCCCAGCATTTT. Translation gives CASSGGGQGPQHF.